The TCR beta chain described here comes from a study of shared clonotypes between healthy human individuals. A note on this clone: Its antigen is currently unknown.

Samples underwent the assay at deep level. TCRdb's table, derived via immunoSEQ multiplex PCR, lists solely in-frame clones and lacks some. The table lists 1,500,000 or so clones, approximately 98.5% of them singletons. Germline trimming cut 6 bases from V and 5 bases from J; bases unmatched to any gene: 3. CDR3 length equals 13 residues. CDR1 is WSHSY and CDR2 is SAAADI in the germline V gene. General observations from the study: Shared clonotypes: about 4.6% naive CD4, under 4% naive CD8, about 2.5% memory CD4, approximately 0.41% memory CD8.

Material: naive CD4+ T cells sorted from blood. The subset was: CD45RA+ positively selected. The chain combines TRBV10-2 with TRBJ1-5; 8 positions match TRBD1. The TCR sequence derives from a man between 25 and 39 years old in good health. The CDR3 DNA sequence: TGCGCCAGCAGACAGACAGGGGATCAGCCCCAGCATTTT. Translation: CASRQTGDQPQHF.